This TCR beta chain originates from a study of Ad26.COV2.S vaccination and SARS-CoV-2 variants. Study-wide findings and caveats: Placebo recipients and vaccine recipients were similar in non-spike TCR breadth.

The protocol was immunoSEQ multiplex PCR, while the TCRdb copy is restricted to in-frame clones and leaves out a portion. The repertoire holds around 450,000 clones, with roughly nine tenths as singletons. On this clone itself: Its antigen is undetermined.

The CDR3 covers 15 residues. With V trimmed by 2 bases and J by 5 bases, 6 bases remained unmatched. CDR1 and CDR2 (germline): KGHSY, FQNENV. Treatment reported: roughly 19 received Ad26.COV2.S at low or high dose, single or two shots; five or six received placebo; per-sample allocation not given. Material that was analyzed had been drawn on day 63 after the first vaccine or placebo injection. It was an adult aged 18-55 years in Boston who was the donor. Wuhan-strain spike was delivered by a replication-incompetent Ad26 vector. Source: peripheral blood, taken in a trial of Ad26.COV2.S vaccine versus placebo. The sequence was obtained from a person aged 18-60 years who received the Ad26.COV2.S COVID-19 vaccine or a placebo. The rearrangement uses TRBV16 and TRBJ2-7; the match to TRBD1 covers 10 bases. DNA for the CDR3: TGTGCCAGCAGCCAAAGGGCGACAGGGGGCCACGAGCAGTACTTC. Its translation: CASSQRATGGHEQYF.